This TCR beta chain was captured by sequencing in a study of blood T cells in healthy people across ages. Study information: Capture via template switching afforded approximately one barcoded beta molecule per two T cells.

Alongside a J-beta primer mix, a sample-barcoded 5' primer served in a second PCR lasting roughly 7 to 12 cycles. CDR3-containing paired-end reads numbering at least 2.5 million came from each sample. TCRdb reprocessed the 5' RACE reads with MiXCR, giving one entry per CDR3 protein. The data contain about 1,000,000 distinct CDR3 sequences, more than 40% of them singletons. Study outcomes and limitations: No conclusive comparison of naive versus antigen-experienced cells was possible with unsorted PBMCs.

Germline values: CDR1 SGHDT, CDR2 YYEEEE. This CDR3 spans 17 amino acids. The V gene end was trimmed by 2 bases and the J gene end by 0 bases; junction bases not matched to a gene: 6. This clonotype was seen more than once but under ten times. Its target is not known. Per-sample yields of isolated PBMCs were at least 6 million. Sequenced: blood. This chain joins TRBV5-6 and TRBJ2-7, with 12 bases lining up with TRBD2. The sequence was obtained from a woman aged 55-69 years in good health. The CDR3 loop reads CASSLLAGGLVSYEQYF. CDR3 in DNA: TGTGCCAGCAGCTTACTAGCGGGAGGTTTAGTCTCCTACGAGCAGTACTTC.